This T cell receptor (beta chain) derives from a study of CD8 T cells in ankylosing spondylitis. Study findings and constraints: Disease-associated clonotypes exhibited CD8+ identity and were relatively infrequent in peripheral blood.

As concerns this clonotype: The target antigen is unknown.

Researchers built TCR beta libraries using quantitative 5'-RACE with molecular barcodes. MiXCR, applied by TCRdb to the 5' RACE reads, yields one record per CDR3 protein. The sample yields about 96,000 distinct CDR3 sequences, about 27% seen once. Germline CDR1 reads MDHEN; CDR2 reads SYDVKM. V lost 6 bases, J lost 7 bases, and 7 bases stayed unmatched. The CDR3 has 14 amino acids. The TCR was taken from a male donor with ankylosing spondylitis or in good health (not recorded which). The J gene is TRBJ1-4, the V gene TRBV28; 8 bases align to TRBD1. The sequenced sample was blood, either unsorted or a sorted T cell fraction (not recorded which). For the CDR3, the DNA is TGTGCCAGCAGGGTCAGGGGGCGTACTGAAAAACTGTTTTTT. Translating it yields CASRVRGRTEKLFF.